This T cell receptor (beta chain) was retrieved from a study of identical twins. Notes on the study in general: High-abundance cord blood beta clonotypes had fewer insertions; memory repertoires showed none.

This clonotype was seen many times. The antigen is undetermined. The authors used template switching to add a universal primer site and gave cDNA unique molecular identifiers. MiXCR was run by TCRdb on the 5' RACE reads, yielding one entry per CDR3 protein. Found here are about 700,000 distinct CDR3 sequences, roughly 6% of them singletons; the top ten hold 1.5% to 2%. Healthy Caucasian individuals made up all the donors. Germline lookup yields CDR1 MNHEY and CDR2 SVGAGI. V shed 4 bases and J shed 1 base, with 13 bases lying between them. CDR3 length: 15 residues. Sequencing was carried out using naive T cells sorted from blood. The chain is built from TRBV6-5 and TRBJ2-5; the D gene is possibly TRBD2 (6 bases). The receptor's source is a man aged 18 to 29 in good health. Here the CDR3 reads CASSSLFGGQETQYF. For the CDR3, the DNA is TGTGCCAGCAGTTCCCTTTTCGGGGGCCAAGAGACCCAGTACTTC.